This T cell receptor (beta chain) was sequenced during a study of blood T cell repertoires in COVID-19. About the research overall: Acute and convalescent COVID-19 samples came from the United States, Italy and Spain. T cells, B-cell-depleted T cells, or PBMCs supplied cDNA or gDNA.

Germline V lookup: CDR1 SGHRS, CDR2 YFSETQ. V shed 4 bases, J shed 5 bases, and the junction held 6 bases outside the gene matches. The CDR3 totals 15 residues. Original handling: Estimated nucleated cell counts came from reference gene primer amplification. Produced via immunoSEQ multiplex PCR; TCRdb's table is partial and in-frame only. V and J calls and clone size are those listed in that table; D and trimming were worked out from the DNA. The repertoire holds 210,000 or so clones, with less than 90% as singletons. The chain employs TRBV5-1 and TRBJ1-5, with 10 nucleotides matching TRBD1. The clonotype originates from a man between 40 and 49 years old with active or convalescent COVID-19. The specimen was peripheral blood. The CDR3 DNA sequence: TGCGCCAGCAGCCCGGGGACAGGGGCTTATCAGCCCCAGCATTTT. Translation gives CASSPGTGAYQPQHF.